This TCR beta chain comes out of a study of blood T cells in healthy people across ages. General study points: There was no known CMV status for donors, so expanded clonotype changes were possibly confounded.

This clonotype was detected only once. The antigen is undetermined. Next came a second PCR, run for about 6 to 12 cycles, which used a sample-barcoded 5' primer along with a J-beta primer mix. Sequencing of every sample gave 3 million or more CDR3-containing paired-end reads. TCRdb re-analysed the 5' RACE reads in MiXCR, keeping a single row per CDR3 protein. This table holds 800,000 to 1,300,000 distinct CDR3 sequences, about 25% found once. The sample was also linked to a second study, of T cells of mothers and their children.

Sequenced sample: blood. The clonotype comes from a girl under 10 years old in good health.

The CDR3 region is CSASESANTGELFF. The CDR3 DNA is TGCAGTGCTAGTGAGAGCGCGAACACCGGGGAGCTGTTTTTT. The chain links TRBV20-1 to TRBJ2-2, with D unclear. V was cut by 3 bases and J by 0 bases, with 8 bases left in between. Per germline, CDR1 DFQATT and CDR2 SNEGSKA (reference sequence). There are 14 residues in the CDR3.